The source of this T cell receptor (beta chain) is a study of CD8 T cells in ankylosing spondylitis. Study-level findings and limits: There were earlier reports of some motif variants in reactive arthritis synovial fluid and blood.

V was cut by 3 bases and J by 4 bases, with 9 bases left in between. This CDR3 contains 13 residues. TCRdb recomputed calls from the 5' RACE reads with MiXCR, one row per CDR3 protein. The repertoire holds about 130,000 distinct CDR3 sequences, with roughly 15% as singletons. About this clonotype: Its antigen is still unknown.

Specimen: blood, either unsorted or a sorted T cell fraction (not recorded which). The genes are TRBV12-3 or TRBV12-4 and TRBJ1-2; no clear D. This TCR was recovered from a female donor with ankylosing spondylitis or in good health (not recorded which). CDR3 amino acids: CASSFGSRYGYTF. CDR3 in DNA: TGTGCCAGCAGTTTTGGCAGCCGCTATGGCTACACCTTC.